This T cell receptor (beta chain) is drawn from a study of CD8 T cells in ankylosing spondylitis. One entry per CDR3 protein results from TCRdb running MiXCR on the 5' RACE reads. The sample comprises over 150,000 distinct CDR3 sequences, around 13% of which are singletons, and approximately 16% rests with the top ten. In the case of this clonotype: The antigen is undetermined.

Whole-study findings and limits: Matched ankylosing spondylitis synovial fluid reportedly contained a significantly enriched population of disease-linked clones.

The source is a male donor with ankylosing spondylitis or in good health (not recorded which). Sequencing was performed on blood, either unsorted or a sorted T cell fraction (not recorded which).

The CDR3 loop is CASSLGGGPFYEQYF. The CDR3 bases are TGTGCCAGCAGCCTCGGTGGGGGGCCTTTCTACGAGCAGTACTTC. This rearrangement joins TRBV7-9 to TRBJ2-7; the D gene could be TRBD1 or TRBD2 (6 bases each). The V gene's germline CDR1 is SEHNR and CDR2 FQNEAQ (reference sequence). The length of the CDR3 is 15 residues. V was shortened by 5 bases and J by 3 bases, with 17 bases between the two germline ends.